Listed here are 17 T cell receptor beta chains from one sample, sequenced in a study of blood T cell repertoires in COVID-19. Some clones are missing from TCRdb's copy, which holds only in-frame ones; the method was immunoSEQ multiplex PCR. Counted here are over 200,000 clones, roughly 90% occurring once; the ten biggest clones make up over 12%. Sample: PBMCs or T cells enriched from blood (not recorded which). The receptors come from a man aged 25-40 years who had been exposed to COVID-19.

CDR3 in DNA: TGTGCCAGCAGGCGACTAGCGGGGGGGACAGATACGCAGTATTTT. Translated: CASRRLAGGTDTQYF. The chain carries TRBV2 and TRBJ2-3; TRBD2 aligns across 14 bases. From germline, CDR1 is SNHLY and CDR2 FYNNEI. With 6 bases clipped from V and 3 bases from J, the junction kept 2 bases outside the gene matches. The CDR3 is made up of 15 amino acids.

The genes are TRBV9 and TRBJ2-5, with no clear D. The V gene's germline CDR1 is SGDLS and CDR2 YYNGEE. V was pared by 0 bases and J by 4 bases, with 10 bases between. CDR3 length: 14 residues. The chain's CDR3 is CASSVGDSVETQYF. CDR3 coding DNA: TGTGCCAGCAGCGTAGGTGACTCGGTAGAGACCCAGTACTTC.

With respect to this clone: This specimen includes other DNA sequences encoding the same CDR3. This sequence joins TRBV5-4 and TRBJ2-5, with D uncertain. V lost 0 bases, J lost 2 bases, and 5 bases lay in between. Germline values: CDR1 SGHNT, CDR2 YYREEE (reference sequence). CDR3 size: 13 residues. CDR3 bases: TGTGCCAGCAGCTTGGTTAGTCAAGAGACCCAGTACTTC. Translating gives CASSLVSQETQYF.

The genes are TRBV15 and TRBJ2-2, with 7 bases that match TRBD2. V gave up 1 base and J gave up 6 bases; unmatched junction bases: 2. Germline CDR1 reads LNHNV; CDR2 reads YYDKDF (reference sequence). The CDR3 is 14 amino acids. CDR3 coding DNA: TGTGCCACCAGCAGAGGGGAGGGGCCCGGGGAGCTGTTTTTT. Amino acid sequence: CATSRGEGPGELFF.

V usage is TRBV2 and J usage is TRBJ1-5; weak D call: TRBD1 (5 bases). Per germline, CDR1 SNHLY and CDR2 FYNNEI. This CDR3 region has 15 residues. Trimming took 6 bases from V and 4 from J, leaving 16 bases between them. The CDR3 loop is CASRSQLGLNQPQHF. CDR3 DNA sequence: TGTGCCAGCAGATCACAGTTGGGGCTGAATCAGCCCCAGCATTTT.

The V call is TRBV7-9, the J call TRBJ2-3; D is unresolved. CDR3 length: 11 amino acids. The V end lost 6 bases, the J end lost 7 bases, and 8 bases lay between the germline ends. Per the germline V gene, CDR1 is SEHNR and CDR2 is FQNEAQ (reference sequence). The CDR3 bases are TGTGCCAGCAGTGAACAACATACGCAGTATTTT. The encoded protein is CASSEQHTQYF.

This chain connects TRBV5-1 to TRBJ2-1; 8 positions agree with TRBD2. The CDR3 is 14 amino acids. The V gene's germline CDR1 is SGHRS and CDR2 YFSETQ. V trimming: 4 bases; J trimming: 9 bases; junction bases outside the gene matches: 9. The chain's CDR3 is CASSDGRGGTEQFF. Written as DNA, the CDR3 is TGCGCCAGCAGCGACGGCCGGGGGGGCACTGAGCAGTTCTTC.

The chain combines TRBV19 with TRBJ2-2, with 7 nucleotides matching TRBD1. J was trimmed by 4 bases and V by 6 bases; bases with no gene match: 8. From germline, CDR1 is LNHDA and CDR2 SQIVND (reference sequence). The CDR3 has 15 amino acids. The DNA for the CDR3 is TGTGCCAGTAGATCACAGGGGACCAGCACCGGGGAGCTGTTTTTT. The encoded protein is CASRSQGTSTGELFF.

The chain is built from TRBV5-4 and TRBJ2-5; TRBD1 aligns across 9 bases. Germline lookup yields CDR1 SGHNT and CDR2 YYREEE (reference sequence). V dropped 2 bases and J dropped 1; count of bases not matched to a gene: 6. The CDR3 has 16 residues. In DNA, the CDR3 is TGTGCCAGCAGCTTTTCTCAGACAGGGGGCCAAGAGACCCAGTACTTC. Protein sequence: CASSFSQTGGQETQYF.

This clone is a singleton in its sample. This sequence joins TRBV5-4 and TRBJ2-7, with 7 nucleotides matching TRBD2. V was pared by 0 bases and J by 3 bases, with 6 bases of the junction left unmatched. Looked up from germline, CDR1 is SGHNT and CDR2 is YYREEE (reference sequence). This CDR3 has 15 residues. In DNA, the CDR3 is TGTGCCAGCAGCTTGGTTGGCGGGGGTGTCTACGAGCAGTACTTC. It yields the protein CASSLVGGGVYEQYF. Together with reference TRBV5-4 and TRBJ2-7, the CDR3 gives the full variable domain: ETGVTQSPTHLIKTRGQQVTLRCSSQSGHNTVSWYQQALGQGPQFIFQYYREEENGRGNFPPRFSGLQFPNYSSELNVNALELDDSALYLCASSLVGGGVYEQYFGPGTRLTVT.

Note on this clone: Here the CDR3 omits its conserved ending phenylalanine or tryptophan, so a read error is the likely source. It is unclear where the CDR3 begins or ends on the DNA, so no DNA is shown, and the CDR3 is as TCRdb lists it. The V call is TRBV3-1 (or the pseudogene TRBV3-2), the J call TRBJ2-7; the D call of TRBD2 is as the table states it, not checked on the DNA. Per germline, CDR1 LGHDT and CDR2 YNNKEL (reference sequence). The CDR3 contains 12 residues when both ends are counted. CDR3: CASSRSRERLLY.

The rearrangement links TRBV18 to TRBJ1-1; the match to TRBD1 covers 8 bases. The CDR3 is made up of 14 amino acids. Germline V CDR1 and CDR2: KGHSH, LQKENI. V lost 2 bases and J lost 4; bases outside the gene matches: 3. The CDR3 sequence is CASSPTRGLTEAFF. The DNA of the CDR3 is TGTGCCAGCTCACCAACCAGGGGGCTCACTGAAGCTTTCTTT.

The rearrangement uses TRBV19 and TRBJ1-4; 8 bases line up with TRBD1. The ends lost 4 bases at V and 7 bases at J; junction bases unmatched: 8. Germline assignment: CDR1 LNHDA and CDR2 SQIVND (reference sequence). The CDR3 has 15 residues. The DNA of the CDR3 is TGTGCCAGTAGTACCGGACAGGGAGGTAGTGAAAAACTGTTTTTT. Encoded protein: CASSTGQGGSEKLFF. The variable domain in full, with the rest retrieved from reference TRBV19 and TRBJ1-4, is DGGITQSPKYLFRKEGQNVTLSCEQNLNHDAMYWYRQDPGQGLRLIYYSQIVNDFQKGDIAEGYSVSREKKESFPLTVTSAQKNPTAFYLCASSTGQGGSEKLFFGSGTQLSVL.

The chain uses TRBV7-2 and TRBJ1-4; TRBD1 matches at 9 bases. The germline gives CDR1 SGHTA, CDR2 FQGNSA. V lost 7 bases to trimming and J lost 4 bases; unmatched junction nucleotides: 4. The CDR3 sequence is 14 residues long. The CDR3 bases are TGTGCCAGCAAGGACAGGGGCCTTAATGAAAAACTGTTTTTT. Its translation is CASKDRGLNEKLFF. The full variable domain, rest sourced from reference TRBV7-2 and TRBJ1-4, is GAGVSQSPSNKVTEKGKDVELRCDPISGHTALYWYRQSLGQGLEFLIYFQGNSAPDKSGLPSDRFSAERTGGSVSTLTIQRTQQEDSAVYLCASKDRGLNEKLFFGSGTQLSVL.

This clone showed up just a few times. The rearrangement links TRBV3-1 (or the pseudogene TRBV3-2) to TRBJ2-7; D may be TRBD1 (6 bases). The germline V and J ends were trimmed by 6 bases and 6 bases, with 12 bases remaining between them. Per the germline V gene, CDR1 is LGHDT and CDR2 is YNNKEL (reference sequence). The CDR3 totals 12 residues. CDR3: CASSTGLGEQYF. CDR3 bases: TGTGCCAGCAGTACAGGGTTAGGCGAGCAGTACTTC.

This clone appeared once. The J gene is TRBJ1-2, the V gene TRBV4-1, with unresolved D. The CDR3 covers 15 residues. CDR1 is MGHRA, CDR2 YSYEKL, per germline. Trimming left V 4 bases short and J 4 bases short, with 16 bases between. The CDR3 bases are TGCGCCAGCAGCCCCAGCGCGGGAGGGTCCTATGGCTACACCTTC. It translates to CASSPSAGGSYGYTF.

This clone has a handful of counts. The chain couples TRBV5-4 to TRBJ2-7, with 10 positions matching TRBD1. From germline, CDR1 is SGHNT and CDR2 YYREEE (reference sequence). The V gene end was trimmed by 4 bases and the J gene end by 4 bases; junction bases not matched to a gene: 8. The CDR3 loop spans 15 amino acids. For the CDR3, the DNA is TGTGCCAGCAGCATAGGGACAGGGGCGGCTTACGAGCAGTACTTC. Translation gives CASSIGTGAAYEQYF.